This T cell receptor (beta chain) was captured by sequencing in a study of T cells in Graves' hyperthyroidism and ophthalmopathy. Remarks on this clonotype: What it recognizes is unknown.

Study-wide points: Most expanded thyroid clonotypes above 0.001 also appeared in blood.

Using RNA transcripts as the source, TCR beta CDR3 regions were amplified. The HTBI primer set was used in a first-round RT-PCR of the TCR CDR3. TCRdb called the multiplex PCR reads again in MiXCR, with one record for every CDR3 protein. This table holds about 840,000 distinct CDR3 sequences, over 35% found once. Unmatched junction bases numbered 11, after V lost 6 bases and J lost 7 bases. From germline, CDR1 is SGHVS and CDR2 FQNEAQ. This CDR3 has 16 amino acids. Sequences were obtained from blood. The chain employs TRBV7-8 and TRBJ2-5; 13 bases align to TRBD2. The receptor comes from a man younger than 35 with Graves' hyperthyroidism. The CDR3 spells CASSYLGLAGDVTQYF. DNA for the CDR3: TGTGCCAGCAGTTACCTTGGACTAGCGGGGGACGTGACCCAGTACTTC.